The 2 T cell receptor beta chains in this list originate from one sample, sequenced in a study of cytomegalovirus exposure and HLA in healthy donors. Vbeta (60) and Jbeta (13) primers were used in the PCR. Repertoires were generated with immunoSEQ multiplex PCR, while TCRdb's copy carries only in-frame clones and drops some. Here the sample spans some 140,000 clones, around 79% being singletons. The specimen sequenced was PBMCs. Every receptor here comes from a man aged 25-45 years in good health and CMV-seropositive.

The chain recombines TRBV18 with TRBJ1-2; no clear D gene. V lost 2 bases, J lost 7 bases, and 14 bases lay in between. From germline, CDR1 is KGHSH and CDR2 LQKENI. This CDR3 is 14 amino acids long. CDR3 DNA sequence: TGTGCCAGCTCACCAATAACTGCGGGTCCTGGCTACACCTTC. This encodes CASSPITAGPGYTF.

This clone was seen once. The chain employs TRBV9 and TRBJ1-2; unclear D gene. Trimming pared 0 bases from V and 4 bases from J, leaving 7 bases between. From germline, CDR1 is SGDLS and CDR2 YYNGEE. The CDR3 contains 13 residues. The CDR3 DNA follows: TGTGCCAGCAGCGTAGGTCCAGTCTATGGCTACACCTTC. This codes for CASSVGPVYGYTF.